This is a list of T cell receptor beta chains from one sample in a study of blood T cell repertoires in COVID-19. Some clones are missing from TCRdb's copy, which holds only in-frame ones; the method was immunoSEQ multiplex PCR. This sample yields some 190,000 clones, of which roughly 85% are seen a single time; 10% to 11% belongs to the top ten. The sequenced sample was peripheral blood. The origin of the receptors is a human donor with active or convalescent COVID-19. The donor label of this sample is uncertain. The CDR3 runs from the conserved cysteine through the conserved F or W. A D gene is named only where the DNA matches it firmly. Clone size is not always given. Where it is, it says once, few, many or a class for expanded clones.

size	V	D	length	J	DNA	CDR3
.	TRBV30	.	11	TRBJ2-4	TGTGCCTGGAGTGTCGAGGGTTTACAGTACTTC	CAWSVEGLQYF
.	TRBV5-6	TRBD2	15	TRBJ2-7	TGTGCCAGCAAGGGGTACGGGAGGAGCTCCTACGAGCAGTACTTC	CASKGYGRSSYEQYF
.	TRBV11-3	.	16	TRBJ2-3	TGTGCCAGCAGCGCTAGCGTTTCCCCTAGCACAGATACGCAGTATTTT	CASSASVSPSTDTQYF
few	TRBV6-1	.	17	TRBJ2-3	TGTGCCAGCAGTGAAGCGCGTGCCCCCCGAGGGACAGATACGCAGTATTTT	CASSEARAPRGTDTQYF
.	TRBV28	.	15	TRBJ1-1	TGTGCCAGCAGCTTCCCGGGGAGTGGCCAGACTGAAGCTTTCTTT	CASSFPGSGQTEAFF
.	TRBV7-2	.	14	TRBJ1-6	TGTGCCAGCAGCTTTCGAGGGAAGAATTCACCCCTCCACTTT	CASSFRGKNSPLHF
.	TRBV9	TRBD2	15	TRBJ2-7	TGTGCCAGCATGGGACTAGCGGACGAGCAAAGGGAGCAGTACTTC	CASMGLADEQREQYF
.	TRBV27	TRBD2	12	TRBJ2-7	TGTGCCAGCAGGCGGGAGGGTGGCGAGCAGTACTTC	CASRREGGEQYF
.	TRBV27	TRBD2	16	TRBJ2-1	TGTGCCAGCAGTTTATTTGCTAGCGGCACATACAATGAGCAGTTCTTC	CASSLFASGTYNEQFF
.	TRBV7-2	TRBD2	15	TRBJ2-1	TGTGCCAGCAGCTTAGCGGGGACTACTTTCAATGAGCAGTTCTTC	CASSLAGTTFNEQFF
.	TRBV7-9	.	14	TRBJ2-7	TGTGCCAGCAGCTTACGCGGGGTCTCCTACGAGCAGTACTTC	CASSLRGVSYEQYF
.	TRBV28	.	13	TRBJ1-2	TGTGCCATGCTGGACACCACTAACTATGGCTACACCTTC	CAMLDTTNYGYTF
.	TRBV4-2	TRBD1	14	TRBJ2-7	TGTGCCAGCAGCCAAACCGGACAGGGTAACGAGCAGTACTTC	CASSQTGQGNEQYF
.	TRBV10-2	TRBD1	16	TRBJ1-2	TGCGCCAGCATTAGGGGACAGGGCCAGGGCTGGGCCGGCTACACCTTC	CASIRGQGQGWAGYTF
.	TRBV9	.	16	TRBJ1-6	TGTGCCAGCAGCGCCCAATCCGGTAATTCAGGATCACCCCTCCACTTT	CASSAQSGNSGSPLHF
once	TRBV5-4	TRBD2	16	TRBJ2-1	TGTGCCAGCAGCACCCCGACTAGCGGGAGGTCCAATGAGCAGTTCTTC	CASSTPTSGRSNEQFF
.	TRBV19	TRBD2	16	TRBJ2-3	TGTGCCAGTAGTATAGGTCCCACGGGAGGGCCAGATACGCAGTATTTT	CASSIGPTGGPDTQYF
.	TRBV11-2	.	13	TRBJ2-7	TGTGCCAGCAGCTTAAACAGGGTAAACGAGCAGTACTTC	CASSLNRVNEQYF
once	TRBV18	TRBD1	15	TRBJ1-1	TGTGCCAGCGTCTTCACAGGGGGACCGAGTACTGAAGCTTTCTTT	CASVFTGGPSTEAFF
.	TRBV4-3	.	15	TRBJ2-3	TGCGCCAGCAGCCTCCAAGGCGGGGTTACAGATACGCAGTATTTT	CASSLQGGVTDTQYF
.	TRBV27	.	13	TRBJ1-2	TGTGCCAGCAGTTTTGCGGGTTACTATGGCTACACCTTC	CASSFAGYYGYTF
.	TRBV28	.	16	TRBJ2-7	TGTGCCAGCAGTTTATCGCAGGGGCTATTTACCTACGAGCAGTACTTC	CASSLSQGLFTYEQYF
.	TRBV5-4	.	12	TRBJ2-7	TGTGCCAGCAGCCATGAGTCCTACGAGCAGTACTTC	CASSHESYEQYF
few	TRBV4-3	TRBD1	18	TRBJ2-6	TGCGCCAGCAGCCAAGACGGGACAGGGGCTTCTGGGGCCAACGTCCTGACTTTC	CASSQDGTGASGANVLTF
.	TRBV7-7	TRBD1	15	TRBJ2-7	TGTGCTAGCAGCTCCGGACAGGGCGCACTCTACGAGCAGTACTTC	CASSSGQGALYEQYF
once	TRBV9	.	13	TRBJ2-1	TGTGCCAGCAGCCCAACGGACTGGAAAGAGCAGTTCTTC	CASSPTDWKEQFF
.	TRBV5-4	.	16	TRBJ1-3	TGTGCCAGCAGCTTGGACGGGGTCATGGTTGGAAACACCATATATTTT	CASSLDGVMVGNTIYF
.	TRBV27	.	13	TRBJ2-3	TGTGCCAGCAGTTTGAGAGGCACAGATACGCAGTATTTT	CASSLRGTDTQYF
.	TRBV28	.	15	TRBJ2-3	TGTGCCAGCAGTGGCGGGGCAGGTAGGACAGATACGCAGTATTTT	CASSGGAGRTDTQYF
.	TRBV5-1	TRBD1	15	TRBJ2-1	TGCGCCAGCAGCCAAGGACAGGGGTCCTACAATGAGCAGTTCTTC	CASSQGQGSYNEQFF
.	TRBV28	.	14	TRBJ2-5	TGTGCCAGCAGTTCCCTATGGAAGGAGGAGACCCAGTACTTC	CASSSLWKEETQYF
.	TRBV5-6	TRBD1	15	TRBJ1-3	TGTGCCAGCAGCCCAGGGGGACGCTCTGGAAACACCATATATTTT	CASSPGGRSGNTIYF
.	TRBV30	.	14	TRBJ2-2	TGTGCCTGGAAACTGGTTCCGAACACCGGGGAGCTGTTTTTT	CAWKLVPNTGELFF
.	TRBV11-3	.	15	TRBJ2-3	TGTGCCAGCAGCTTTACCCCAAGTGCGGCAGATACGCAGTATTTT	CASSFTPSAADTQYF
.	TRBV5-4	TRBD1	16	TRBJ2-6	TGTGCCAGCAGCGGACAGGGAACAGGCGGGGCCAACGTCCTGACTTTC	CASSGQGTGGANVLTF
.	TRBV19	.	13	TRBJ1-2	TGTGCCAGCCACTCAGGGTATTACCGGGGCTACACCTTC	CASHSGYYRGYTF
.	TRBV6-2/TRBV6-3	.	14	TRBJ1-5	TGTGCCAGCAGTTCCGACAGCTCCTATCAGCCCCAGCATTTT	CASSSDSSYQPQHF
few	TRBV5-1	.	16	TRBJ1-2	TGCGCCAGCAGCTTGGACCTCGGGGGGCGCATGGATGGCTACACCTTC	CASSLDLGGRMDGYTF
few	TRBV2	.	14	TRBJ1-2	TGTGCCAGCATTCCGTCCGCACAGGACCGGGGCTACACCTTC	CASIPSAQDRGYTF
.	TRBV4-2	.	16	TRBJ1-6	TGTGCCAGCAGCCCGGGACTGCGAGGTGAATCCTCACCCCTCCACTTT	CASSPGLRGESSPLHF